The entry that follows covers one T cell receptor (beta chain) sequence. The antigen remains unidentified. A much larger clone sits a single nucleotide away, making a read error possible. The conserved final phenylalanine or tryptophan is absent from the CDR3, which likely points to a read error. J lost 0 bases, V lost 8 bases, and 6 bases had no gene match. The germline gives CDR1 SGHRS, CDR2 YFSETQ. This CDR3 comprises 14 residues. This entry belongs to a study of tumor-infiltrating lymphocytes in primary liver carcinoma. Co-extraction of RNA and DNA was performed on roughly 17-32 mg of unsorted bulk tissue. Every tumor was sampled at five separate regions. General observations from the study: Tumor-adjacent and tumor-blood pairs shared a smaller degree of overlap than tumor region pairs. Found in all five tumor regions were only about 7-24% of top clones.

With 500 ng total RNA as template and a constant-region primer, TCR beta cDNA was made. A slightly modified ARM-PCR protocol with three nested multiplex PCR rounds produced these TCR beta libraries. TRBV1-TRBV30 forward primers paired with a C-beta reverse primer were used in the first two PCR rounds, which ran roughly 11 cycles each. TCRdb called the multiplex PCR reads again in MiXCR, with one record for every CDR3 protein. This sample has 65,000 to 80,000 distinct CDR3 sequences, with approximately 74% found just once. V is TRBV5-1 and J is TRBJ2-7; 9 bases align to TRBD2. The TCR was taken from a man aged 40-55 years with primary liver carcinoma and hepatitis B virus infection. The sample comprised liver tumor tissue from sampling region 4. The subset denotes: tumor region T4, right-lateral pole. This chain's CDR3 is CASQAGGRSYEQYL. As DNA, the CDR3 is TGCGCCAGTCAAGCGGGAGGTCGCTCCTACGAGCAGTACCTC.